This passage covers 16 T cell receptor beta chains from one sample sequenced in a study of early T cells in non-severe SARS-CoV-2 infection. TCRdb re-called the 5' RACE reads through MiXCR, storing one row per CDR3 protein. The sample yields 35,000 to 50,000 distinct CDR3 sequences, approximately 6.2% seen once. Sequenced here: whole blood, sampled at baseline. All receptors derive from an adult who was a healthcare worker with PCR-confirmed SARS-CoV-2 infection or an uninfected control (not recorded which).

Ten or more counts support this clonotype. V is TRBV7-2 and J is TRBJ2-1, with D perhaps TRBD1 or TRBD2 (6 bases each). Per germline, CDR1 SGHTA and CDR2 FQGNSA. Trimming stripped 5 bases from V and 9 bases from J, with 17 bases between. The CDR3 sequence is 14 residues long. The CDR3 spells CASSIEWGAFEQFF. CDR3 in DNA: TGTGCCAGCAGCATTGAATGGGGGGCCTTTGAGCAGTTCTTC.

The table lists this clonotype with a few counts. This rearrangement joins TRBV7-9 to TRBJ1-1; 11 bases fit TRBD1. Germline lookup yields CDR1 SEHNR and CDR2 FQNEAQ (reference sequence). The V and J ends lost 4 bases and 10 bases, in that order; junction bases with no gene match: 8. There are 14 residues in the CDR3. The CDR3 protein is CASSSGQGARGAFF. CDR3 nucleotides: TGTGCCAGCAGCTCCGGACAGGGGGCGCGAGGAGCTTTCTTT.

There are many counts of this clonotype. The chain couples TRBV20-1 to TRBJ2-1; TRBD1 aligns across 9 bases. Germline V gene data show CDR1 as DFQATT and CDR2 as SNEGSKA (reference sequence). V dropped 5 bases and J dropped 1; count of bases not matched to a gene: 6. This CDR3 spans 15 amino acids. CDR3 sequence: CSAADRGGSYNEQFF. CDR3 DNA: TGCAGTGCTGCTGACAGGGGGGGTTCCTACAATGAGCAGTTCTTC.

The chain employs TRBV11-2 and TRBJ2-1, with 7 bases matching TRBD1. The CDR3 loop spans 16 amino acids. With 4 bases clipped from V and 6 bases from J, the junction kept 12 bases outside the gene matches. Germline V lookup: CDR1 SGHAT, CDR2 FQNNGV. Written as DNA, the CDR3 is TGTGCCAGCAGCTCTCGACAGGGAAAGAACTGCAATGAGCAGTTCTTC. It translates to CASSSRQGKNCNEQFF.

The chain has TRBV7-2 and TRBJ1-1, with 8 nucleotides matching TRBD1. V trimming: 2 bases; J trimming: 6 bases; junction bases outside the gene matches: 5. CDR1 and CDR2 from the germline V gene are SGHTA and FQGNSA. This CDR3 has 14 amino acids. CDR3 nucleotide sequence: TGTGCCAGCAGCTTAATCCAGGGGGCAGCTGAAGCTTTCTTT. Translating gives CASSLIQGAAEAFF.

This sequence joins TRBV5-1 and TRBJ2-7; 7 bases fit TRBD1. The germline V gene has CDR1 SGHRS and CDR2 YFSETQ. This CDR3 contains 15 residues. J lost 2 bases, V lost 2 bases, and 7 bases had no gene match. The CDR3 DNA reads TGCGCCAGCAGCTTTGGAGACAGGGTACCCTACGAGCAGTACTTC. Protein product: CASSFGDRVPYEQYF.

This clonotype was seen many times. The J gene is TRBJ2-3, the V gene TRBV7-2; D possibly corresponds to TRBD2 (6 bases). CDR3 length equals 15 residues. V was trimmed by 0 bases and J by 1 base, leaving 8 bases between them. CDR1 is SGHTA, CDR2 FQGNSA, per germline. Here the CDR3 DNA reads TGTGCCAGCAGCTTAGCGGGGGGTCGCACAGATACGCAGTATTTT. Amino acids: CASSLAGGRTDTQYF.

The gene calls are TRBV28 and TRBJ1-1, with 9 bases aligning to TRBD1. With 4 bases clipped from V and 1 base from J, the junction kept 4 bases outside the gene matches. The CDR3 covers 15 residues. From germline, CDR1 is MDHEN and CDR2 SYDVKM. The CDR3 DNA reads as TGTGCCAGCAGTTCGCCGGGACAGGGGAACACTGAAGCTTTCTTT. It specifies CASSSPGQGNTEAFF.

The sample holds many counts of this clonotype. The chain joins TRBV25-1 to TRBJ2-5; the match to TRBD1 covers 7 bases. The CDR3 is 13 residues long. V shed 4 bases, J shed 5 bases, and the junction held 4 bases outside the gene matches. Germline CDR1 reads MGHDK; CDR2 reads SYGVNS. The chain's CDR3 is CASSAGQRETQYF. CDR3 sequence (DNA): TGTGCCAGCAGTGCGGGACAGCGGGAGACCCAGTACTTC.

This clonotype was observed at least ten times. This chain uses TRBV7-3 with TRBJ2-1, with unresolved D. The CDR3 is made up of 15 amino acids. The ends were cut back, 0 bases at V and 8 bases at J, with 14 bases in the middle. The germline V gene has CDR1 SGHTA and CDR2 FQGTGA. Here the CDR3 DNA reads TGTGCCAGCAGCTTAACGGGTGAAAAGACCCATGAGCAGTTCTTC. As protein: CASSLTGEKTHEQFF.

DNA of the CDR3: TGTGCCAGCAGCTCGGGACAGGGGGGACAGCCCCAGCATTTT. Encoded protein: CASSSGQGGQPQHF. The chain carries TRBV7-2 and TRBJ1-5; TRBD1 aligns across 11 bases. Germline trimming cut 4 bases from V and 7 bases from J; bases unmatched to any gene: 3. The CDR3 is 14 amino acids. Germline V lookup: CDR1 SGHTA, CDR2 FQGNSA.

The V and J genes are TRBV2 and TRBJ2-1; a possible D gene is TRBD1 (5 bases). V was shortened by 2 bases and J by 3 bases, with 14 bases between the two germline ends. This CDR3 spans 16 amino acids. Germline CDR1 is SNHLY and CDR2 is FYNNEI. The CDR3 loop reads CASSEQDTLIYNEQFF. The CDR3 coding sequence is TGTGCCAGCAGTGAACAGGACACCCTTATCTACAATGAGCAGTTCTTC.

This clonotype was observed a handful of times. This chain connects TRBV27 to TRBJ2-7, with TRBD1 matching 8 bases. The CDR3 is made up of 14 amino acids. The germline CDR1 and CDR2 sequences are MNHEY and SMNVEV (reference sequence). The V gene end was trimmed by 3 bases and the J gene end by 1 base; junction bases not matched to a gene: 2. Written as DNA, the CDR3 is TGTGCCAGCAGTTTCGGACAGGGATCCTACGAGCAGTACTTC. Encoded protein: CASSFGQGSYEQYF.

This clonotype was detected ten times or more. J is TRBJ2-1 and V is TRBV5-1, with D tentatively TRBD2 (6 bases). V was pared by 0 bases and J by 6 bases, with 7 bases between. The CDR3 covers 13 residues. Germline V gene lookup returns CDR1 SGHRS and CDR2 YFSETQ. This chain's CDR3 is CASSLVGGNEQFF. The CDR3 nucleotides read TGCGCCAGCAGCTTGGTGGGAGGCAATGAGCAGTTCTTC.

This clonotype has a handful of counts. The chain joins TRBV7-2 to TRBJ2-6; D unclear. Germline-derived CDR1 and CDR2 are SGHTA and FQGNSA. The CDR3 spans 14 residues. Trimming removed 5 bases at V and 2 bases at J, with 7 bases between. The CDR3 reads CASSLGAGANVLTF. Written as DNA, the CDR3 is TGTGCCAGCAGCCTGGGTGCTGGGGCCAACGTCCTGACTTTC.

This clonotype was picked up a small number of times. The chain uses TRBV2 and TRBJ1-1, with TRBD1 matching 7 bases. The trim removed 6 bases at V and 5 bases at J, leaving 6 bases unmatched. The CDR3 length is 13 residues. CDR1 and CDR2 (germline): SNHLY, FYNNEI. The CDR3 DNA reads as TGTGCCAGCAGAGGCAAGGGGGCGACTGAAGCTTTCTTT. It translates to CASRGKGATEAFF. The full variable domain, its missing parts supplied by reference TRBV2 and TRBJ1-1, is EPEVTQTPSHQVTQMGQEVILRCVPISNHLYFYWYRQILGQKVEFLVSFYNNEISEKSEIFDDQFSVERPDGSNFTLKIRSTKLEDSAMYFCASRGKGATEAFFGQGTRLTVV.